Presented here are 32 T cell receptor beta chains from one specimen sequenced in a study of graft-versus-host responses after intestinal transplantation (dated by TCRdb to the early 2020s). Library construction relied on the immunoSEQ multiplex PCR assay. Imported from immuneACCESS, the table was reduced by TCRdb to in-frame sequences with V and J called. These copies leave out some clones; in studies compared against another copy, an unresolved V gene accounts for under half, and the cause of the remainder is not known. The sample includes roughly 97,000 clones, with around nine tenths observed a single time. The ten largest clones take up around 15% of the sample. Sequencing was performed on PBMCs, taken about 450 days after intestinal transplant. The receptors originated from a human patient who received an intestinal transplant, so some T cells may come from the graft donor.

The genes are TRBV9 and TRBJ1-1, with 9 nucleotides matching TRBD1. Germline-derived CDR1 and CDR2 are SGDLS and YYNGEE. The junction had 8 bases not matched to a gene; V was cut back by 3 bases and J by 5 bases. The length of the CDR3 is 15 residues. Here the CDR3 reads CASSEGGTGLTEAFF. CDR3 sequence (DNA): TGTGCCAGCAGCGAGGGAGGGACAGGGTTAACTGAAGCTTTCTTT.

The chain joins TRBV5-1 to TRBJ2-3; D not certain. V was trimmed by 0 bases and J by 8 bases, leaving 7 bases between them. Germline CDR1 SGHRS, CDR2 YFSETQ. The CDR3 sequence is 12 residues long. In DNA, the CDR3 is TGCGCCAGCAGCTTGGGGTCAGGTACGCAGTATTTT. Residues: CASSLGSGTQYF.

Concerning this clone itself: This same CDR3 is encoded by further DNA sequences in the sample. The chain combines TRBV29-1 with TRBJ1-1; D is uncertain. Deletions cut 7 bases from V and 0 bases from J, with 3 bases between. Germline loops: CDR1 SQVTM, CDR2 ANQGSEA. This CDR3 is built from 10 residues. The CDR3 is CSALNTEAFF. In DNA form, the CDR3 reads TGCAGCGCTCTGAACACTGAAGCTTTCTTT.

The chain couples TRBV6-5 to TRBJ2-5, with 16 bases fitting TRBD2. The CDR3 contains 16 residues. V lost 2 bases and J lost 5; bases outside the gene matches: 2. Germline V lookup: CDR1 MNHEY, CDR2 SVGAGI. Here the CDR3 reads CASSYGTSGGAETQYF. Written as DNA, the CDR3 is TGTGCCAGCAGTTACGGGACTAGCGGGGGGGCGGAGACCCAGTACTTC.

This clone was counted between two and nine times. The J gene is TRBJ2-7, the V gene TRBV6-1; possibly TRBD2 for D (7 bases). CDR3 length equals 15 residues. With 1 base removed from V and 2 bases from J, the gap between germline ends came to 12 bases. From germline, CDR1 is MNHNS and CDR2 SASEGT. CDR3 bases: TGTGCCAGCAGTGAAGAGAGGGGGGGGCCCTACGAGCAGTACTTC. It encodes CASSEERGGPYEQYF.

This clone was observed a single time. This rearrangement joins TRBV4-1 to TRBJ2-1; D is perhaps TRBD2 (7 bases). This CDR3 contains 15 residues. V was clipped by 0 bases and J by 8 bases, with 14 bases between them. Germline CDR1 MGHRA, CDR2 YSYEKL. Here the CDR3 DNA reads TGCGCCAGCAGCCAAGATCGGGGGGCCGGTGATGAGCAGTTCTTC. Its translation is CASSQDRGAGDEQFF.

The V gene is TRBV7-2, the J gene TRBJ1-4; a weak D match, TRBD1 (5 bases). V was cut by 3 bases and J by 8 bases, with 10 bases left in between. CDR1 and CDR2 from the germline V gene are SGHTA and FQGNSA. The CDR3 runs 13 residues. CDR3 DNA: TGTGCCAGCAGCTTCCCAGGGTGGGAAAAACTGTTTTTT. This encodes CASSFPGWEKLFF.

The chain recombines TRBV7-9 with TRBJ1-6; 10 bases map to TRBD1. The CDR3 has 17 residues. After removal of 5 bases from V and 8 bases from J, the junction contained 12 bases not matched to a gene. Germline V lookup: CDR1 SEHNR, CDR2 FQNEAQ (reference sequence). The CDR3 DNA reads TGTGCCAGCAGCCCCAGCTTGTTAGGACAGGGGGATTCACCCCTCCACTTT. As protein: CASSPSLLGQGDSPLHF.

The chain has TRBV9 and TRBJ1-5, with TRBD1 matching over 7 bases. CDR1 SGDLS and CDR2 YYNGEE come from the germline V gene. The V and J ends lost 3 bases and 4 bases, in that order; junction bases with no gene match: 4. The CDR3 totals 14 residues. CDR3 loop: CASSATGENQPQHF. CDR3 DNA: TGTGCCAGCAGCGCCACAGGGGAAAATCAGCCCCAGCATTTT.

The rearrangement uses TRBV18 and TRBJ1-6; 7 bases fit TRBD1. The V gene end was trimmed by 1 base and the J gene end by 7 bases; junction bases not matched to a gene: 7. The CDR3 contains 16 residues. CDR1 KGHSH and CDR2 LQKENI come from the germline V gene. The CDR3 is CASSPQGALENSPLHF. The CDR3 DNA sequence: TGTGCCAGCTCACCACAGGGGGCGCTTGAAAATTCACCCCTCCACTTT. Full variable domain (remainder filled in from reference TRBV18 and TRBJ1-6): NAGVMQNPRHLVRRRGQEARLRCSPMKGHSHVYWYRQLPEEGLKFMVYLQKENIIDESGMPKERFSAEFPKEGPSILRIQQVVRGDSAAYFCASSPQGALENSPLHFGNGTRLTVT.

This CDR3 reads CASTLKTNQPQHF. CDR3 coding DNA: TGTGCCAGTACCCTGAAAACAAATCAGCCCCAGCATTTT. This chain joins TRBV19 and TRBJ1-5, with unresolved D. Between the trimmed V and J ends, which lost 7 bases and 4 bases, there was a span of 11 bases. Germline V gene sequence: CDR1 LNHDA, CDR2 SQIVND (reference sequence). The CDR3 runs 13 residues.

J is TRBJ1-1 and V is TRBV6-5, with TRBD1 as a possible D gene (5 bases). V was pared by 0 bases and J by 0 bases, with 11 bases between. This CDR3 is built from 16 residues. Germline lookup yields CDR1 MNHEY and CDR2 SVGAGI. This chain's CDR3 is CASSYSSGRVNTEAFF. The CDR3 DNA sequence: TGTGCCAGCAGTTACTCGTCTGGCAGGGTGAACACTGAAGCTTTCTTT.

The chain carries TRBV11-3 and TRBJ2-7; D not resolved. In germline, CDR1 is SGHNT, CDR2 YENEEA. Trimming pared 2 bases from V and 3 bases from J, leaving 8 bases between. The CDR3 has 13 residues. The CDR3 DNA reads TGTGCCAGCAGCTTATCACCCCTCTACGAGCAGTACTTC. It yields the protein CASSLSPLYEQYF.

The gene calls are TRBV6-5 and TRBJ1-3, with D unresolved. Trimming pared 0 bases from V and 8 bases from J, leaving 14 bases between. CDR1 is MNHEY and CDR2 is SVGAGI in the germline V gene. This CDR3 is built from 15 residues. This CDR3 is CASSYSIGRSDTIYF. CDR3 DNA: TGTGCCAGCAGTTACTCGATCGGCAGGTCGGACACCATATATTTT.

This clone was observed a single time. The V gene is TRBV25-1, the J gene TRBJ1-1; the match to TRBD1 covers 7 bases. The CDR3 is 13 residues long. Trimming cost V 5 bases and J 6 bases; bases outside gene matches: 6. Germline lookup yields CDR1 MGHDK and CDR2 SYGVNS. As DNA, the CDR3 is TGTGCCAGCAGTAACACAGGGGTGGCTGAAGCTTTCTTT. Translation gives CASSNTGVAEAFF.

CDR3 sequence reads: CASSLAEGYTGELFF. CDR3 coding DNA: TGCGCCAGCAGCTTGGCCGAGGGTTACACCGGGGAGCTGTTTTTT. V and J are TRBV5-1 and TRBJ2-2, with D perhaps matching TRBD2 (5 bases). Germline CDR1 SGHRS, CDR2 YFSETQ. CDR3 size: 15 residues. The germline V and J ends were trimmed by 0 bases and 3 bases, with 9 bases remaining between them.

V usage is TRBV2 and J usage is TRBJ1-5; 7 positions agree with TRBD1. The length of the CDR3 is 14 residues. CDR1 and CDR2 from the germline V gene are SNHLY and FYNNEI. V lost 6 bases and J lost 1; bases outside the gene matches: 3. CDR3 DNA: TGTGCCAGCAGGGAGGGACAGAGCAATCAGCCCCAGCATTTT. Amino acids: CASREGQSNQPQHF.

With regard to this clone: Distinct nucleotide sequences in the sample also encode this CDR3. The chain is built from TRBV5-4 and TRBJ1-1; no reliable D call. This CDR3 has 12 amino acids. CDR1 and CDR2 from the germline V gene are SGHNT and YYREEE (reference sequence). Between the trimmed V and J ends, which lost 1 base and 5 bases, there was a span of 6 bases. CDR3 DNA: TGTGCCAGCAGCTTGCGGGGTACTGAAGCTTTCTTT. Encoded protein: CASSLRGTEAFF. The variable domain in full, completed from reference TRBV5-4 and TRBJ1-1, reads ETGVTQSPTHLIKTRGQQVTLRCSSQSGHNTVSWYQQALGQGPQFIFQYYREEENGRGNFPPRFSGLQFPNYSSELNVNALELDDSALYLCASSLRGTEAFFGQGTRLTVV.

This chain links TRBV2 with TRBJ2-2, with unresolved D. Per the germline V gene, CDR1 is SNHLY and CDR2 is FYNNEI. Trimming stripped 4 bases from V and 0 bases from J, with 9 bases between. The length of the CDR3 is 15 residues. DNA for the CDR3: TGTGCCAGCAGTGTTGAGGACGCGAACACCGGGGAGCTGTTTTTT. As protein: CASSVEDANTGELFF.

The chain recombines TRBV5-8 with TRBJ1-1; D unclear. Germline CDR1 and CDR2: SGHTS and YDEGEE. The CDR3 is 11 amino acids. V lost 4 bases, J lost 3 bases, and 4 bases lay in between. The CDR3 loop is CASSRYTEAFF. CDR3 DNA sequence: TGTGCCAGCAGCCGGTACACTGAAGCTTTCTTT.

V and J are TRBV5-4 and TRBJ2-3; 8 bases map to TRBD2. The J segment lost 7 bases and the V segment lost 0 bases, leaving 7 bases of the junction unmatched. The CDR3 runs to 15 residues. Germline V gives CDR1 SGHNT, CDR2 YYREEE (reference sequence). The CDR3: CASSLGGTSGHTQYF. The CDR3 nucleotides are TGTGCCAGCAGCTTGGGCGGGACTAGTGGTCATACGCAGTATTTT.

The chain combines TRBV5-1 with TRBJ2-7, with 7 bases matching TRBD1. V trimming: 0 bases; J trimming: 0 bases; junction bases outside the gene matches: 3. The V gene's germline CDR1 is SGHRS and CDR2 YFSETQ. The CDR3 is made up of 15 amino acids. The CDR3 sequence is CASSLEGQHSYEQYF. In DNA form, the CDR3 reads TGCGCCAGCAGCTTGGAGGGACAGCACTCCTACGAGCAGTACTTC. Combining the CDR3 with reference TRBV5-1 and TRBJ2-7 gives the whole variable domain KAGVTQTPRYLIKTRGQQVTLSCSPISGHRSVSWYQQTPGQGLQFLFEYFSETQRNKGNFPGRFSGRQFSNSRSEMNVSTLELGDSALYLCASSLEGQHSYEQYFGPGTRLTVT.

On this clone: One end of the junction does not line up with germline, which may come from a read error. This chain uses TRBV4-2 with TRBJ1-2; 8 bases map to TRBD1. Per the germline V gene, CDR1 is LGHNA and CDR2 is YNFKEQ. The CDR3 length is 12 residues. The CDR3 nucleotides are TGTGCCAGCAGCCAAGGACAGGGGAGTTCGGCCTTC. This translates into CASSQGQGSSAF.

The chain combines TRBV10-2 with TRBJ2-5; TRBD1 agrees at 7 bases. The CDR3 spans 15 residues. The germline gives CDR1 WSHSY, CDR2 SAAADI. V was pared by 8 bases and J by 5 bases, with 14 bases of the junction left unmatched. DNA for the CDR3: TGCGCCAGCGGCTGGGACAGCTTTTTGGTGGAGACCCAGTACTTC. Protein sequence: CASGWDSFLVETQYF.

CDR3: CATSRGTGSTDTQYF. As DNA, the CDR3 is TGTGCCACCAGCAGAGGGACAGGGAGCACAGATACGCAGTATTTT. The gene calls are TRBV15 and TRBJ2-3, with 8 bases aligning to TRBD1. V was pared by 1 base and J by 0 bases, with 0 bases of the junction left unmatched. CDR3 length equals 15 residues. Germline-derived CDR1 and CDR2 are LNHNV and YYDKDF (reference sequence).

J is TRBJ1-5 and V is TRBV12-5; 8 bases are a match to TRBD1. Germline V gene lookup returns CDR1 LGHNT and CDR2 FRNRAP. CDR3 length: 13 residues. The V gene end was trimmed by 3 bases and the J gene end by 9 bases; junction bases not matched to a gene: 4. CDR3 nucleotides: TGTGCTAGTGGTTTAAACAGGGGGAGGCCCCAGCATTTT. Residues: CASGLNRGRPQHF.

The V call is TRBV9, the J call TRBJ1-4; D not resolved. Germline V gene data show CDR1 as SGDLS and CDR2 as YYNGEE. The CDR3 covers 15 residues. V was pared by 0 bases and J by 7 bases, with 13 bases between. The CDR3 nucleotides are TGTGCCAGCAGCGTAGAGTCGGGGAGCGGTGAAAAACTGTTTTTT. As protein: CASSVESGSGEKLFF.

The J gene is TRBJ2-1, the V gene TRBV29-1; D is unclear. The CDR3 spans 15 residues. Germline CDR1 is SQVTM and CDR2 is ANQGSEA. V was cut by 4 bases and J by 3 bases, with 16 bases left in between. The CDR3 DNA reads TGCAGCGTTGGATCCGGCGGTGGTAGCTACAATGAGCAGTTCTTC. As protein: CSVGSGGGSYNEQFF.

This rearrangement joins TRBV19 to TRBJ1-1; no reliable D call. This CDR3 comprises 13 residues. CDR1 is LNHDA and CDR2 is SQIVND in the germline V gene (reference sequence). Trimming cost V 3 bases and J 5 bases, with 10 bases left between them. CDR3 region: CASSIIVGTEAFF. DNA for the CDR3: TGTGCCAGTAGTATCATCGTTGGGACTGAAGCTTTCTTT.

This rearrangement joins TRBV27 to TRBJ1-5; maybe TRBD1 (6 bases). V shed 6 bases and J shed 7 bases, with 13 bases lying between them. The CDR3 is made up of 13 amino acids. Germline V gene data show CDR1 as MNHEY and CDR2 as SMNVEV (reference sequence). The CDR3 nucleotides are TGTGCCAGCAGATATAATACAGGGCAGCCCCAGCATTTT. Its translation is CASRYNTGQPQHF.

This clone was counted a single time. The V gene is TRBV5-5, the J gene TRBJ1-2, with D tentatively TRBD1 (5 bases). Germline CDR1 reads SGHKS; CDR2 reads YYEKEE (reference sequence). The CDR3 sequence is 12 residues long. V lost 9 bases to trimming and J lost 6 bases, with 15 bases between them. Here the CDR3 DNA reads TGTGCCACCTCTCCGGCGGGGGATGGCTACACCTTC. It encodes CATSPAGDGYTF.

The V and J genes are TRBV29-1 and TRBJ1-4; tentatively, D is TRBD1 (6 bases). CDR3 size: 14 residues. V lost 0 bases to trimming and J lost 7 bases, with 12 bases between them. The germline CDR1 and CDR2 sequences are SQVTM and ANQGSEA. CDR3 sequence reads: CSVEDPRGGEKLFF. CDR3 coding DNA: TGCAGCGTTGAAGATCCCAGGGGAGGTGAAAAACTGTTTTTT.